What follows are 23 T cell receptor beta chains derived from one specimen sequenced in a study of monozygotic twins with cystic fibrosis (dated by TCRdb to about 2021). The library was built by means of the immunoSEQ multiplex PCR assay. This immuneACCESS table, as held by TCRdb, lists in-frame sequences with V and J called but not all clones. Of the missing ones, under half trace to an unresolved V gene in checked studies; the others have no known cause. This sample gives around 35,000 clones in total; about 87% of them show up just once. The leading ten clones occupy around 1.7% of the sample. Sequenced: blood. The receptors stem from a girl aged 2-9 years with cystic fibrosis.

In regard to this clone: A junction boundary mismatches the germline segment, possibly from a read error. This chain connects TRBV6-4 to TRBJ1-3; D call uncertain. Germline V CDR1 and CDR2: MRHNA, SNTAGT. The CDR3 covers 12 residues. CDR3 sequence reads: CASRDSGNTIYF. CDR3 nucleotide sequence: TGTGCCAGCAGGGACTCTGGAAACACCATATATTTT.

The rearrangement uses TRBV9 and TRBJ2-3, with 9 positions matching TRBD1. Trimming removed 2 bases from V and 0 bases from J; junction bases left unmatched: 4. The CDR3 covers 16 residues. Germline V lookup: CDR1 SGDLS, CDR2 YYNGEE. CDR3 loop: CASSVGTGTSTDTQYF. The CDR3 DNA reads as TGTGCCAGCAGCGTGGGGACAGGGACTAGCACAGATACGCAGTATTTT.

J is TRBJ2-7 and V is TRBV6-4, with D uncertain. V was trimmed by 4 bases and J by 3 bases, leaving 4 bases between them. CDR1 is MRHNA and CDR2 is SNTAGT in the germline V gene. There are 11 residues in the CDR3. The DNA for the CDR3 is TGTGCCAGCAGTGGACACTACGAGCAGTACTTC. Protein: CASSGHYEQYF.

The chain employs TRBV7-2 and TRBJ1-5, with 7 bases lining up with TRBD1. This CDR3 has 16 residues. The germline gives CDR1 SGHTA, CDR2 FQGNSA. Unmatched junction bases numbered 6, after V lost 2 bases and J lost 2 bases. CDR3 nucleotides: TGTGCCAGCAGCTTAACACAGGGGAGGGGCAATCAGCCCCAGCATTTT. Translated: CASSLTQGRGNQPQHF. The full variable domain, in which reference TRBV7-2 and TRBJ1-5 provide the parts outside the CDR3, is GAGVSQSPSNKVTEKGKDVELRCDPISGHTALYWYRQSLGQGLEFLIYFQGNSAPDKSGLPSDRFSAERTGGSVSTLTIQRTQQEDSAVYLCASSLTQGRGNQPQHFGDGTRLSIL.

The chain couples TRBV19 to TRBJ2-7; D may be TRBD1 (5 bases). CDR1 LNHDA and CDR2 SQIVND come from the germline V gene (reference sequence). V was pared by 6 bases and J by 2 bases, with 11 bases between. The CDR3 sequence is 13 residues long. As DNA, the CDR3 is TGTGCCAGTAGAGGGGCTGGAGCCTACGAGCAGTACTTC. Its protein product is CASRGAGAYEQYF.

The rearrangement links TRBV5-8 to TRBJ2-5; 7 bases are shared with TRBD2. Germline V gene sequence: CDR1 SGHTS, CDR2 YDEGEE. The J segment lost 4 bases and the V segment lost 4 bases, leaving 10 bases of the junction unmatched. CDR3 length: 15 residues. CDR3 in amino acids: CASSPVGGSGETQYF. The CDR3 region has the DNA TGTGCCAGCAGCCCGGTGGGGGGGTCGGGAGAGACCCAGTACTTC.

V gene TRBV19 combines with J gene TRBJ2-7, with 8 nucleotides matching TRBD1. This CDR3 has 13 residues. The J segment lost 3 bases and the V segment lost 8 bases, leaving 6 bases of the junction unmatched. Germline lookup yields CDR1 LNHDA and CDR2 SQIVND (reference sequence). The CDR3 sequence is CASGQGAFYEQYF. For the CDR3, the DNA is TGTGCCAGTGGACAGGGAGCTTTCTACGAGCAGTACTTC.

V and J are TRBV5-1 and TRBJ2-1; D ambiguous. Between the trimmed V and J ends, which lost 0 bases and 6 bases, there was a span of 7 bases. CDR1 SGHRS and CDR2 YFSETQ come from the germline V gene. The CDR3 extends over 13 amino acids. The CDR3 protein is CASSLERLNEQFF. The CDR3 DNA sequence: TGCGCCAGCAGCTTGGAGAGGCTCAATGAGCAGTTCTTC. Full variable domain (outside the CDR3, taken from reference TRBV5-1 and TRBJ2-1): KAGVTQTPRYLIKTRGQQVTLSCSPISGHRSVSWYQQTPGQGLQFLFEYFSETQRNKGNFPGRFSGRQFSNSRSEMNVSTLELGDSALYLCASSLERLNEQFFGPGTRLTVL.

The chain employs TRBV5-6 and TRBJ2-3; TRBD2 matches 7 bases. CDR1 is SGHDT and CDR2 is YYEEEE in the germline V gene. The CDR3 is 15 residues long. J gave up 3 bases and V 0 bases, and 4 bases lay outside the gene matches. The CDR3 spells CASSLGGGGTDTQYF. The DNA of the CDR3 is TGTGCCAGCAGCTTGGGCGGGGGTGGTACAGATACGCAGTATTTT.

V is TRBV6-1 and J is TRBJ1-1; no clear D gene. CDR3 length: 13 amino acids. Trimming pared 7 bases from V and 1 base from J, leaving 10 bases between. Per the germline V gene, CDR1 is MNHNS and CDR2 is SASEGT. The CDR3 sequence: CASTLSGNTEAFF. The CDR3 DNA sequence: TGTGCCAGCACCCTATCTGGGAACACTGAAGCTTTCTTT.

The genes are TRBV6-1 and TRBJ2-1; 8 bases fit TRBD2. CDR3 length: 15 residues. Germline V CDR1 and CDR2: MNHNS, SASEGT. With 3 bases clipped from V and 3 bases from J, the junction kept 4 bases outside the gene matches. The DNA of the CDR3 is TGTGCCAGCAGTGAGAAAGCGGGGGTCTACAATGAGCAGTTCTTC. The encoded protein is CASSEKAGVYNEQFF.

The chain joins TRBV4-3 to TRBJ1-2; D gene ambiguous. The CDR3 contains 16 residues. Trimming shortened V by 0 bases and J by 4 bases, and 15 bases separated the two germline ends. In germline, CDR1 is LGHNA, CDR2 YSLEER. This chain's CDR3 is CASSQEFGRSLYGYTF. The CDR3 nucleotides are TGCGCCAGCAGCCAAGAATTCGGCCGTTCCCTCTATGGCTACACCTTC.

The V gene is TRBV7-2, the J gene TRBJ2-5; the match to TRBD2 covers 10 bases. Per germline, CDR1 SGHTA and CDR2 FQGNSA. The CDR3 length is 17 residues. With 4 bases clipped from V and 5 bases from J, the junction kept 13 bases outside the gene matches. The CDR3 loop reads CASSYGGLAGARETQYF. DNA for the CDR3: TGTGCCAGCAGCTACGGAGGGCTAGCGGGGGCCCGGGAGACCCAGTACTTC.

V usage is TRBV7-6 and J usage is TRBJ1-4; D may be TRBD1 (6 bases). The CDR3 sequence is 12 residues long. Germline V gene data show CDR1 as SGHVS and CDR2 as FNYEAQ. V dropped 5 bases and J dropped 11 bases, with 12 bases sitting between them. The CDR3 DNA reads TGTGCCAGCAGCCCGGTTCAGGGGAAACTGTTTTTT. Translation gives CASSPVQGKLFF.

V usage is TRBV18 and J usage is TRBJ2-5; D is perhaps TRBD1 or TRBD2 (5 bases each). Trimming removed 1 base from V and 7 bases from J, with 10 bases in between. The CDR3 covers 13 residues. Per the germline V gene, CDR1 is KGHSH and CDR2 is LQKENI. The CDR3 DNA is TGTGCCAGCTCACCACAAGGGGACGGGACCCAGTACTTC. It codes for CASSPQGDGTQYF.

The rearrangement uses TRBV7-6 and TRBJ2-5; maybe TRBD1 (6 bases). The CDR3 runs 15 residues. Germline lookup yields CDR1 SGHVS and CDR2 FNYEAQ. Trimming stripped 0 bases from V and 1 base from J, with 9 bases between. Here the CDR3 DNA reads TGTGCCAGCAGCTTAGCGCGGACAGCCCAAGAGACCCAGTACTTC. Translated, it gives CASSLARTAQETQYF.

CDR3 residues: CAGGTGELFF. CDR3 bases: TGTGCGGGGGGCACCGGGGAGCTGTTTTTT. The chain employs TRBV7-8 and TRBJ2-2, with D maybe TRBD2 (6 bases). Germline CDR1 is SGHVS and CDR2 is FQNEAQ. The length of the CDR3 is 10 residues.

The CDR3 spells CASKATGGVHEQYF. Here the CDR3 DNA reads TGTGCCAGCAAGGCGACAGGGGGCGTCCACGAGCAGTACTTC. The V call is TRBV6-1, the J call TRBJ2-7; TRBD1 agrees at 10 bases. Germline CDR1 reads MNHNS; CDR2 reads SASEGT. V lost 7 bases and J lost 5; bases outside the gene matches: 8. This CDR3 has 14 residues.

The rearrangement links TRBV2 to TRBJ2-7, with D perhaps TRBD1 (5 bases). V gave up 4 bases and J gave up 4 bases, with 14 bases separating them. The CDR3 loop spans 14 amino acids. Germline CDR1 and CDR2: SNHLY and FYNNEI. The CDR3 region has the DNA TGTGCCAGCAGTGGGGGCGCTGGGCAGTACGAGCAGTACTTC. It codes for CASSGGAGQYEQYF.

CDR3 sequence: CASSATRDSGNTIYF. In DNA form, the CDR3 reads TGTGCCAGCAGTGCGACCCGGGACAGTGGAAACACCATATATTTT. The chain combines TRBV6-1 with TRBJ1-3; TRBD1 matches at 7 bases. This CDR3 comprises 15 residues. V shed 4 bases, J shed 3 bases, and the junction held 6 bases outside the gene matches. Germline assignment: CDR1 MNHNS and CDR2 SASEGT.

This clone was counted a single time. In DNA form, the CDR3 reads TGCGCCAGCAGCTTATTAGACAGGGGATCCTACGAGCAGTACTTC. Translated: CASSLLDRGSYEQYF. The chain is built from TRBV5-1 and TRBJ2-7; 8 bases align to TRBD1. Germline V lookup: CDR1 SGHRS, CDR2 YFSETQ. CDR3 size: 15 residues. V gave up 2 bases and J gave up 1 base; unmatched junction bases: 5.

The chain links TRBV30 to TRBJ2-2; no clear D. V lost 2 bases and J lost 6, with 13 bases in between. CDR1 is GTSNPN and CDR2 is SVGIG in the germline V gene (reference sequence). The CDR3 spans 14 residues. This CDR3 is CAWSSQSAAGELFF. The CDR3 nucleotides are TGTGCCTGGAGTTCACAGTCAGCCGCCGGGGAGCTGTTTTTT.

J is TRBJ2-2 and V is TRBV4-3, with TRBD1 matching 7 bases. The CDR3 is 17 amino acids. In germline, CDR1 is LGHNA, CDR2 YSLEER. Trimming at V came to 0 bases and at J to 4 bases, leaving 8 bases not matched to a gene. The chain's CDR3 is CASSQDSTGIPTGELFF. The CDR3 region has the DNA TGCGCCAGCAGCCAAGATTCGACAGGGATTCCCACCGGGGAGCTGTTTTTT.